The sequence of this T cell receptor beta chain was determined in a study of long-term antiretroviral therapy in people with HIV. Study results and caveats: Diversity measured after ART increased yet remained under transplant donor controls. Every time point showed a repertoire led by clones expanded before ART.

V lost 4 bases, J lost 6 bases, and 18 bases lay in between. This CDR3 is built from 16 residues. Version v3.0 of the immunoSEQ assay ran at survey level. Per-sample targets for sequencing were about 35,000-55,000 T-cell genomes. Clones were sequenced by immunoSEQ multiplex PCR, and TCRdb holds only the in-frame ones, with some missing. Of about 33,000 clones in the sample, around 97% were seen once. Every donor contributed at least one pre-ART and at least two post-ART PBMC samples. This clone has just one count. The antigen remains undetermined. This receptor was taken from a man under 40 with HIV. This specimen consisted of unsorted PBMCs, obtained 6.9 years after starting antiretroviral therapy. The rearrangement links TRBV23-1 to TRBJ1-4; D is possibly TRBD1 (5 bases). TRBV23-1 is an ORF for which the function is uncertain. The DNA for the CDR3 is TGCGCCAGCAGTCTAGGATCCCGGGACGGATATGAAAAACTGTTTTTT. As protein: CASSLGSRDGYEKLFF.